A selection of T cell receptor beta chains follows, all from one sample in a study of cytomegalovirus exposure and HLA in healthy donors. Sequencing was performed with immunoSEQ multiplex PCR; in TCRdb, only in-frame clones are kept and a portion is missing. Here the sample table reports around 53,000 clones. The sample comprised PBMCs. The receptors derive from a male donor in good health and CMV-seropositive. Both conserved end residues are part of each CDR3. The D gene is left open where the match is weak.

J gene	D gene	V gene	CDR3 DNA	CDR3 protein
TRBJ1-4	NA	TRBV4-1	TGCGCCAGCAGCCCCCTCTTGGGGGGGGGTAATGAAAAACTGTTTTTT	CASSPLLGGGNEKLFF
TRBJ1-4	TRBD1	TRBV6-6	TGTGCCAGCAACCCCGGGACAGATGAAAAACTGTTTTTT	CASNPGTDEKLFF
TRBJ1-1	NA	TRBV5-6	TGTGCCAGCAGTTTAATCCAGGGGAACACTGAAGCTTTCTTT	CASSLIQGNTEAFF
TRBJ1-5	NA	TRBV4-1	TGCGCCAGCAGCCAAGATGTGAGGGCGGGCGCGACCCAGCATTTT	CASSQDVRAGATQHF
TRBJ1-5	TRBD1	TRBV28	TGTGCCAGCAGTTTATGGGACAGGAGGCTTTATAGCAATCAGCCCCAGCATTTT	CASSLWDRRLYSNQPQHF
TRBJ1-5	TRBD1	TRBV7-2	TGTGCCAGCAGCACGACAGGGGAGGGGATTAATCAGCCCCAGCATTTT	CASSTTGEGINQPQHF
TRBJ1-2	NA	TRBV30	TGTGCCTGGAGTCGAGGTGTTAACTATGGCTACACCTTC	CAWSRGVNYGYTF
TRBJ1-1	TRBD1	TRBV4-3	TGCGCCAGCAGCCAAGATCTTGAGGGGGCAGCTTTCTTT	CASSQDLEGAAFF
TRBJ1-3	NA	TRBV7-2	TGTGCCAGCAGCCCCGCGGCGGGGCCTGGAAACACCATATATTTT	CASSPAAGPGNTIYF
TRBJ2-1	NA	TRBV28	TGTGCCAGCAGTTTAGCGGGGAGCAATGAGCAGTTCTTC	CASSLAGSNEQFF
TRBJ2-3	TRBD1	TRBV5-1	TGCGCCAGCAGCCTGACCGGGACAGTATGGGATACGCAGTATTTT	CASSLTGTVWDTQYF
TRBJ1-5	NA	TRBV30	TGTGCCTGGAGTGTACCGGCAGGGGACCATCAGCCCCAGCATTTT	CAWSVPAGDHQPQHF
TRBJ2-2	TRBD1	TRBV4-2	TGTGCCAGCAGCCAAGTCACTACAGGGGGCAGGGGCACCGGGGAGCTGTTTTTT	CASSQVTTGGRGTGELFF
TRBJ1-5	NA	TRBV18	TGTGTCAGCTCACGCGGGGGAAATCAGCCCCAGCATTTT	CVSSRGGNQPQHF
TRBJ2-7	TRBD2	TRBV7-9	TGTGCCAGCAGCCAGACTAGCGGGGGGTCCTCCTACGAGCAGTACTTC	CASSQTSGGSSYEQYF
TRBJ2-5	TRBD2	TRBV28	TGTGCCAGCAGTCGACGGACTAGCGGGGGAGAGACCCAGTACTTC	CASSRRTSGGETQYF
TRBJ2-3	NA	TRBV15	TGTGCCACCAGCGACCCGGACAGCGCGACAGATACGCAGTATTTT	CATSDPDSATDTQYF
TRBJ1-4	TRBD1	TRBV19	TGTGCCAGTAGTCAGGGGGTTGCTAATGAAAAACTGTTTTTT	CASSQGVANEKLFF
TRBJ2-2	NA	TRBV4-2	TGTGCCAGCGTTCCTCAGGGAACCGGGGAGCTGTTTTTT	CASVPQGTGELFF
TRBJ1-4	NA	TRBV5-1	TGCGCCAGCAGCTTGGCAACGGACTATAATGAAAAACTGTTTTTT	CASSLATDYNEKLFF
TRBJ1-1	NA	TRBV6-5	TGTGCCAGCAGTTATTGGGAAACCGGGGCTGAAGCTTTCTTT	CASSYWETGAEAFF
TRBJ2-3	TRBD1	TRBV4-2	TGTGCCAGCAGCCAAATCGACCGACAGGGGGCCTCAGATACGCAGTATTTT	CASSQIDRQGASDTQYF
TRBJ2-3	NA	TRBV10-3	TGTGCCATCAGTGACACTAGTTCGGCGCGGGATACGCAGTATTTT	CAISDTSSARDTQYF
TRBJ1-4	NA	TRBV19	TGTGCCAGTACCTCAGGGGCAACTAATGAAAAACTGTTTTTT	CASTSGATNEKLFF